A selection of T cell receptor beta chains follows, all from one sample in a study of blood T cell repertoires in COVID-19. Data came from immunoSEQ multiplex PCR; TCRdb stores just in-frame clones and leaves some out. This table has about 190,000 clones, 84% appearing once. The material sequenced was peripheral blood. Receptors originate from a woman aged 70-85 years with active or convalescent COVID-19. Each CDR3 is given with its conserved first and last residue. A D gene is named only where the DNA matches it firmly. Expanded clones are given a class, and other clones once, few, many or no size at all.

size	V	D	J	CDR3	DNA
.	TRBV6-1	TRBD2	TRBJ2-3	CASSALAGGSTDTQYF	TGTGCCAGCAGTGCCTTAGCGGGAGGGAGCACAGATACGCAGTATTTT
.	TRBV6-5	TRBD1	TRBJ2-7	CASSLQGAHEQYF	TGTGCCAGCAGTCTCCAGGGGGCCCACGAGCAGTACTTC
many	TRBV2	TRBD1	TRBJ1-1	CASRAETGPNTEAFF	TGTGCCAGCAGAGCAGAGACAGGGCCCAACACTGAAGCTTTCTTT
.	TRBV5-1	TRBD1	TRBJ1-4	CASSSTTGDEKLFF	TGCGCCAGCAGCTCCACGACAGGGGATGAAAAACTGTTTTTT
.	TRBV5-1	TRBD1	TRBJ1-3	CASSLVGGTGNTIYF	TGCGCCAGCAGCTTGGTAGGGGGCACTGGAAACACCATATATTTT
.	TRBV6-5	.	TRBJ2-7	CATRLEGYEQYF	TGTGCCACAAGACTAGAGGGCTACGAGCAGTACTTC
.	TRBV3-1/TRBV3-2	.	TRBJ1-6	CASSLRVVGSPLHF	TGTGCCAGCAGCTTGCGGGTTGTTGGTTCACCCCTCCACTTT
.	TRBV18	.	TRBJ2-7	CASSPGVGRAYEQYF	TGTGCCAGCTCACCGGGTGTGGGCAGAGCCTACGAGCAGTACTTC
.	TRBV20-1	.	TRBJ1-2	CSASVTGKANYGYTF	TGCAGTGCTAGTGTAACAGGGAAAGCTAACTATGGCTACACCTTC
.	TRBV7-9	TRBD2	TRBJ2-1	CASSYRSGRAGNEQFF	TGTGCCAGCAGCTATCGGAGCGGGAGGGCCGGAAATGAGCAGTTCTTC
.	TRBV6-5	TRBD1	TRBJ1-5	CASRDDRGGNQPQHF	TGTGCCAGCAGGGACGACAGGGGGGGCAATCAGCCCCAGCATTTT
.	TRBV30	.	TRBJ2-7	CAWSDPFSSYEQYF	TGTGCCTGGAGTGACCCCTTTAGCTCCTACGAGCAGTACTTC
.	TRBV27	TRBD1	TRBJ2-5	CASRDRGRGGRETQYF	TGTGCCAGCAGGGACAGGGGGCGTGGAGGGAGAGAGACCCAGTACTTC
few	TRBV5-1	.	TRBJ2-1	CASSLVGSKGNEQFF	TGCGCCAGCAGCTTGGTCGGGAGTAAGGGCAATGAGCAGTTCTTC
.	TRBV29-1	.	TRBJ2-3	CSVVRAGPDTQYF	TGCAGCGTTGTTAGAGCGGGTCCAGATACGCAGTATTTT
.	TRBV7-4	TRBD1	TRBJ1-2	CASTLGGQGPPNHYGYTF	TGTGCCAGCACCCTAGGGGGACAGGGGCCTCCTAATCACTATGGCTACACCTTC
.	TRBV19	.	TRBJ1-5	CASSISDSSNQPQHF	TGTGCCAGTAGTATTTCGGACAGTAGCAATCAGCCCCAGCATTTT
once	TRBV18	.	TRBJ2-2	CASSLNHRETGELFF	TGTGCCAGCTCACTCAATCATCGGGAGACCGGGGAGCTGTTTTTT
.	TRBV7-2	.	TRBJ1-2	CASSLNRVGGYTF	TGTGCCAGCAGCTTAAACAGGGTCGGTGGCTACACCTTC
.	TRBV13	.	TRBJ2-6	CASSRTELSGANVLTF	TGTGCCAGCAGCCGGACAGAACTCTCTGGGGCCAACGTCCTGACTTTC
.	TRBV9	.	TRBJ1-5	CASSVAGQEGQPQHF	TGTGCCAGCAGCGTAGCTGGGCAGGAAGGCCAGCCCCAGCATTTT
.	TRBV5-5	TRBD2	TRBJ2-5	CASSQGLAGAETQYF	TGTGCCAGCAGCCAGGGACTAGCGGGAGCTGAGACCCAGTACTTC
.	TRBV28	TRBD2	TRBJ2-7	CASRGLAGEQYF	TGTGCCAGCAGGGGACTAGCAGGCGAGCAGTACTTC
.	TRBV5-5	TRBD1	TRBJ1-1	CASSPADRGRVNTEAFF	TGTGCCAGCAGCCCAGCAGACAGGGGGAGGGTGAACACTGAAGCTTTCTTT